These T cell receptor beta chains were read from a single sample in a study of cytomegalovirus exposure and HLA in healthy donors. Sequencing used immunoSEQ multiplex PCR; TCRdb keeps in-frame clones, though not all of them. This repertoire shows 85,000 to 120,000 clones, about 75% found once; its top ten account for more than 2.5%. The specimen sequenced was PBMCs. The receptors shown here come from a male donor in good health and CMV-seropositive. CDR3s include the opening cysteine and the closing phenylalanine or tryptophan. A D gene is named only where the DNA matches it firmly. Expanded clones get a size class; other rows say once, few or many, or leave the size out.

CDR3 DNA,CDR3 protein,J gene,D gene,clone size,V gene
TGTGCCAGCAGTCTACCTACTACAGGGTTTGGAAACACCATATATTTT,CASSLPTTGFGNTIYF,TRBJ1-3,-,-,TRBV28
TGCGCCAGCAGCGGACCGGTCGCGGGGGGGCCTTACGAGCAGTACTTC,CASSGPVAGGPYEQYF,TRBJ2-7,TRBD2,few,TRBV5-1
TGTGCCAGCAGCCAAGATCCTAGGTACGAGCAGTACTTC,CASSQDPRYEQYF,TRBJ2-7,-,-,TRBV4-2
TGCGCCAGCAGCATAGTGGACAGGGGCGCCGGTGGCTATGGCTACACCTTC,CASSIVDRGAGGYGYTF,TRBJ1-2,TRBD1,-,TRBV5-1
TGTGCCAGTAGTATTGGGGGTGGGACAGCCTCCTCCTACGAGCAGTACTTC,CASSIGGGTASSYEQYF,TRBJ2-7,TRBD1,-,TRBV19
TGTGCCAGCGGCAAACGGCGGGATAGCGGAGCCTACGAGCAGTACTTC,CASGKRRDSGAYEQYF,TRBJ2-7,-,-,TRBV27
TGCGCCAGCAGCGCACAGGACAGGGGGAGCTCCTACGAGCAGTACTTC,CASSAQDRGSSYEQYF,TRBJ2-7,TRBD1,-,TRBV4-3
TGTGCCAGCAGCGTACCGTCAGCGAACACCGGGGAGCTGTTTTTT,CASSVPSANTGELFF,TRBJ2-2,-,-,TRBV9
TGTGCCAGCAGCTCAGGGGGCTCTACAGATACGCAGTATTTT,CASSSGGSTDTQYF,TRBJ2-3,TRBD1,-,TRBV5-6
TGTGCCAGCAGCTCGGCTAGCGGGAGCTGGGAGCAGTTCTTC,CASSSASGSWEQFF,TRBJ2-1,TRBD2,few,TRBV5-5
TGTGCCTGGAGGGCACAGGGGGCGTCTGGGGCCAACGTCCTGACTTTC,CAWRAQGASGANVLTF,TRBJ2-6,TRBD1,-,TRBV30
TGTGCCAGCAGCACAGGGTCAGCGGGCACAGATACGCAGTATTTT,CASSTGSAGTDTQYF,TRBJ2-3,-,few,TRBV9
TGTGCCAGCAGTTACTCGGGCGTAACCCCCTACAATGAGCAGTTCTTC,CASSYSGVTPYNEQFF,TRBJ2-1,-,-,TRBV6-5
TGTGCCAGCAGCTCGACAGGGCCCCCCTACGAGCAGTACTTC,CASSSTGPPYEQYF,TRBJ2-7,TRBD1,-,TRBV7-2
TGTGCCAGCAGCCAAGTGACCGGGGAAGCTTTCTTT,CASSQVTGEAFF,TRBJ1-1,-,few,TRBV14
TGTGCCAGCAGCTTAGGGACAGGGGGGCTCACGAATTCACCCCTCCACTTT,CASSLGTGGLTNSPLHF,TRBJ1-6,TRBD1,-,TRBV7-6
TGTGCCAGCAGGCCACCTAGCGGGGGACCGACCGGGGAGCTGTTTTTT,CASRPPSGGPTGELFF,TRBJ2-2,TRBD2,-,TRBV7-3
TGTGCCACCCGACAGAACAATCAGCCCCAGCATTTT,CATRQNNQPQHF,TRBJ1-5,-,-,TRBV28
TGTGCCAGCAGCGTAGAAGCCCAGCGGCCCCGCACAGATACGCAGTATTTT,CASSVEAQRPRTDTQYF,TRBJ2-3,-,-,TRBV9
TGTGCCAGCAGCCTCTCCGGGACAGACATCTACGAGCAGTACTTC,CASSLSGTDIYEQYF,TRBJ2-7,TRBD1,-,TRBV11-3
TGTGCCAGCAGTTTATTAGCTAACTATGGCTACACCTTC,CASSLLANYGYTF,TRBJ1-2,-,-,TRBV6-5
TGTGCCAGCAATACACTAGCGGTCACAGATACGCAGTATTTT,CASNTLAVTDTQYF,TRBJ2-3,TRBD2,-,TRBV28
TGTGCCAGCAGCGAACCCTCAGGGCGCTCCTACGAGCAGTACTTC,CASSEPSGRSYEQYF,TRBJ2-7,-,few,TRBV7-9
TGCGCCAGCAGCGTGGCCGGACAGGTATCTGGCTACACCTTC,CASSVAGQVSGYTF,TRBJ1-2,TRBD1,-,TRBV5-1
TGTGCCAGCAGTGACAGAGATAATGAAAAACTGTTTTTT,CASSDRDNEKLFF,TRBJ1-4,-,once,TRBV6-5
TGTGCCAGTAGTAACACCGATGAAGCTTTCTTT,CASSNTDEAFF,TRBJ1-1,-,once,TRBV19
TGCGCCAGCAGCTTGTCCGGCAGGGTAGAAGAGCAGTACTTC,CASSLSGRVEEQYF,TRBJ2-7,-,-,TRBV5-1
TGCGCCAGCAGCCCGGGATCTTCGCCCGGGGTCGAGACCCAGTACTTC,CASSPGSSPGVETQYF,TRBJ2-5,-,-,TRBV4-3
TGTGCCAGCTGGGGGGGTCGGGCAGATACGCAGTATTTT,CASWGGRADTQYF,TRBJ2-3,TRBD2,-,TRBV6-5
TGTGCCAGCAGTGGTCCTACGGGCGAGCAGTACTTC,CASSGPTGEQYF,TRBJ2-7,-,once,TRBV28
TGCGCCAGCAGCCAAGATTCGGACAGCTACAATGAGCAGTTCTTC,CASSQDSDSYNEQFF,TRBJ2-1,-,few,TRBV4-3
TGTGCCATCAGTGGGGGGGTCACGGCAGACTACGAGCAGTACTTC,CAISGGVTADYEQYF,TRBJ2-7,-,-,TRBV10-3
TGTGCCAGCTCCGGACAGGCGAACACTGAAGCTTTCTTT,CASSGQANTEAFF,TRBJ1-1,TRBD1,-,TRBV2
TGTGCCAGCAGTCTACGGTACGAGGGCTATGGCTACACCTTC,CASSLRYEGYGYTF,TRBJ1-2,-,few,TRBV28
TGCAGTGCCGGGGGGGCGGGTGGCTACACCTTC,CSAGGAGGYTF,TRBJ1-2,-,-,TRBV20-1
TGTGCCAGCAGCCAGGGGCCAGTGGGGGTTAAGGACACTGAAGCTTTCTTT,CASSQGPVGVKDTEAFF,TRBJ1-1,-,few,TRBV7-9
TGTGCCAGCAGAACCGGACAGGGGATTTGCGAGCAGTACTTC,CASRTGQGICEQYF,TRBJ2-7,TRBD1,-,TRBV2
TGTGCCAGCAGCCCCGGAGGTAGCGGAGGTCCTCGCTGGATCAACTCCTACAATGAGCAGTTCTTC,CASSPGGSGGPRWINSYNEQFF,TRBJ2-1,-,-,TRBV4-2
TGTGCCAGCAGCGTAAGCGGTCGCAACTACGAGCAGTACTTC,CASSVSGRNYEQYF,TRBJ2-7,-,-,TRBV9
TGTGCCAGCAGCTGGACAGGGTTATCTGAAGCTTTCTTT,CASSWTGLSEAFF,TRBJ1-1,TRBD1,-,TRBV7-2
TGCGCCAGCAGCTTGGAAGCCTCCAACTATGGCTACACCTTC,CASSLEASNYGYTF,TRBJ1-2,-,-,TRBV5-1
TGCGCCAGCAGCCAAGGGACAGGGGATCAGCCCCAGCATTTT,CASSQGTGDQPQHF,TRBJ1-5,TRBD1,-,TRBV4-1
TGTGCCAGCAGCCATCGCGGGGGTTCGCTGGGAAACACCATATATTTT,CASSHRGGSLGNTIYF,TRBJ1-3,-,-,TRBV14
TGTGCCAGCAGCGCGAACGCGGGGGAAGAGACCCAGTACTTC,CASSANAGEETQYF,TRBJ2-5,TRBD2,-,TRBV5-4
TGTGCCAGCAGTTACTCGGTCCGGGATCCTAACTATGGCTACACCTTC,CASSYSVRDPNYGYTF,TRBJ1-2,-,-,TRBV6-5
TGCAGCGTTGGGAGAGCAGGGATCTCCTACGAGCAGTACTTC,CSVGRAGISYEQYF,TRBJ2-7,-,-,TRBV29-1
TGTGCCAGCAGTATGGCGCGGCAGGAGACCCAGTACTTC,CASSMARQETQYF,TRBJ2-5,-,once,TRBV5-6